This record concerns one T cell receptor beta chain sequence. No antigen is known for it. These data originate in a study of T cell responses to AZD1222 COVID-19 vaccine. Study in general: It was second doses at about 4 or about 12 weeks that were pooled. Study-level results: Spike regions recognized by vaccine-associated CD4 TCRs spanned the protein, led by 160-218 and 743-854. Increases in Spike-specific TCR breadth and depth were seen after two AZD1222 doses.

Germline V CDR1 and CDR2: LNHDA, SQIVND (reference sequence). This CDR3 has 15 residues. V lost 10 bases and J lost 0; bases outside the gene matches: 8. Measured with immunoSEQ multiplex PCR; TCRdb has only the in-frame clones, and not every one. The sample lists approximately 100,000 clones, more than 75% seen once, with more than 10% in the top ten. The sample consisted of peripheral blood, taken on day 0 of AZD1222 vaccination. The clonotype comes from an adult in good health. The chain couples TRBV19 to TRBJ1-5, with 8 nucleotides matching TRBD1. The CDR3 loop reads CATKNDRGSNQPQHF. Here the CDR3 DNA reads TGTGCCACCAAGAATGACAGGGGTAGCAATCAGCCCCAGCATTTT.